The 3 T cell receptor beta chains presented below share a single source sample, sequenced in a study of blood T cell dynamics during melanoma immunotherapy. The time point was: week 3, after first cycle of checkpoint inhibitor. The table came from immunoSEQ multiplex PCR; TCRdb's copy has only in-frame clones and leaves some out. Counted here are 25,000 to 35,000 clones, roughly 83% occurring once; the ten biggest clones make up about 9.3%. The source material was blood, sampled from a patient treated with checkpoint blockade. Receptors originate from a human donor with melanoma.

The chain combines TRBV11-2 with TRBJ1-2; D is undetermined. The CDR3 is 13 residues long. Germline V CDR1 and CDR2: SGHAT, FQNNGV. Trimming left V 2 bases short and J 7 bases short, with 11 bases between. The CDR3 sequence is CASSLRRDSGYTF. Written as DNA, the CDR3 is TGTGCCAGCAGCTTACGAAGGGATAGTGGCTACACCTTC.

This clone was counted a few times. This sequence joins TRBV5-1 and TRBJ1-1; D ambiguous. The germline V and J ends were trimmed by 4 bases and 1 base, with 8 bases remaining between them. Germline CDR1 reads SGHRS; CDR2 reads YFSETQ. The CDR3 loop spans 13 amino acids. CDR3 protein: CASSLDPNTEAFF. CDR3 bases: TGCGCCAGCAGCCTAGACCCGAACACTGAAGCTTTCTTT.

The chain combines TRBV7-2 with TRBJ2-7, with D hard to call. V was trimmed by 3 bases and J by 3 bases, leaving 3 bases between them. The germline CDR1 and CDR2 sequences are SGHTA and FQGNSA. The CDR3 is made up of 11 amino acids. The CDR3 here is CASSFLYEQYF. In nucleotides, the CDR3 is TGTGCCAGCAGCTTTCTCTACGAGCAGTACTTC.